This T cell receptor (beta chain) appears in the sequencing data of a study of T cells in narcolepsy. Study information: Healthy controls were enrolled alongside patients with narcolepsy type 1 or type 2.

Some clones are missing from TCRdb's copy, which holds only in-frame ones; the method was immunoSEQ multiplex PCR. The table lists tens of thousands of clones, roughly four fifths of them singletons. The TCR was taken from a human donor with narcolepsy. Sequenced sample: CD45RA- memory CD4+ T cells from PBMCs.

CDR3: CASFGMGTRVSGELFF. The CDR3, as DNA: TGTGCCAGCTTCGGTATGGGGACTAGGGTTTCCGGGGAGCTGTTTTTT. The chain is built from TRBV2 and TRBJ2-2, with 8 nucleotides matching TRBD2. Germline CDR1 is SNHLY and CDR2 is FYNNEI. The CDR3 is made up of 16 amino acids. With V trimmed by 8 bases and J by 6 bases, 14 bases remained unmatched. The full variable domain, rest sourced from reference TRBV2 and TRBJ2-2, is EPEVTQTPSHQVTQMGQEVILRCVPISNHLYFYWYRQILGQKVEFLVSFYNNEISEKSEIFDDQFSVERPDGSNFTLKIRSTKLEDSAMYFCASFGMGTRVSGELFFGEGSRLTVL.